The 31 T cell receptor beta chains below all came from one sample that was sequenced in a study of TIL therapy for anti-PD-1-resistant metastatic lung cancer. Regarding time point: pre-treatment sample, taken before nivolumab and TIL therapy. This was the immunoSEQ v3 assay. Libraries were prepared by immunoSEQ multiplex PCR; TCRdb keeps only in-frame clonotypes and omits some of them. The data show roughly 46,000 clones, 80% to 90% seen once. This material consisted of blood, taken at baseline. Receptor source: a person between 25 and 79 years old with non-small cell lung cancer.

V is TRBV5-5 and J is TRBJ2-2; 7 bases align to TRBD1. The CDR3 is 15 residues long. V lost 3 bases, J lost 0 bases, and 2 bases stayed unmatched. The germline V gene encodes CDR1 SGHKS and CDR2 YYEKEE (reference sequence). CDR3 protein: CASSWTGANTGELFF. The CDR3 DNA reads TGTGCCAGCAGCTGGACAGGTGCGAACACCGGGGAGCTGTTTTTT.

The chain joins TRBV2 to TRBJ2-7; 8 bases are shared with TRBD2. V was pared by 11 bases and J by 3 bases, with 12 bases of the junction left unmatched. The CDR3 contains 14 residues. Germline V gene sequence: CDR1 SNHLY, CDR2 FYNNEI. The CDR3 region is CAGITSGSLYEQYF. The CDR3 coding sequence is TGTGCCGGAATAACTAGCGGAAGTCTCTACGAGCAGTACTTC.

This clone was seen once. V gene TRBV27 combines with J gene TRBJ2-7; possibly TRBD2 for D (5 bases). V was trimmed by 2 bases and J by 0 bases, leaving 14 bases between them. This CDR3 contains 16 residues. Germline CDR1 is MNHEY and CDR2 is SMNVEV (reference sequence). CDR3 bases: TGTGCCAGCAGTTTAGGGCGGCCGGGGAGCTCCTACGAGCAGTACTTC. This encodes CASSLGRPGSSYEQYF.

The chain has TRBV7-2 and TRBJ1-6; D is undetermined. The CDR3 consists of 15 residues. Trimming cost V 1 base and J 7 bases, with 11 bases left between them. Germline-derived CDR1 and CDR2 are SGHTA and FQGNSA. The CDR3 here is CASSLVWETNSPLHF. CDR3 in DNA: TGTGCCAGCAGCTTAGTTTGGGAAACAAATTCACCCCTCCACTTT.

This chain connects TRBV7-9 to TRBJ2-3; TRBD2 is a possible D gene (6 bases). Trimming removed 3 bases from V and 6 bases from J, with 10 bases in between. Germline V gives CDR1 SEHNR, CDR2 FQNEAQ (reference sequence). CDR3 size: 13 residues. DNA of the CDR3: TGTGCCAGCAGCTTGCGGGGAATGGATACGCAGTATTTT. Translating gives CASSLRGMDTQYF.

V usage is TRBV28 and J usage is TRBJ2-7; 11 nucleotides match TRBD2. This CDR3 is 17 amino acids long. The V gene end was trimmed by 6 bases and the J gene end by 4 bases; junction bases not matched to a gene: 14. The germline CDR1 and CDR2 sequences are MDHEN and SYDVKM. The CDR3 is CASRPGTSGQVGYEQYF. CDR3 in DNA: TGTGCCAGCAGGCCCGGGACTAGCGGTCAGGTTGGGTACGAGCAGTACTTC.

This clone was seen only once. V gene TRBV2 combines with J gene TRBJ2-7; D not certain. Germline values: CDR1 SNHLY, CDR2 FYNNEI. The V and J ends lost 6 bases and 0 bases respectively, with 9 bases between them. The CDR3 runs to 13 residues. The CDR3 DNA is TGTGCCAGCAGCCAGGACGGCTCCTACGAGCAGTACTTC. Its protein product is CASSQDGSYEQYF.

This chain links TRBV24-1 with TRBJ2-1, with 7 bases fitting TRBD1. The germline V gene encodes CDR1 KGHDR and CDR2 SFDVKD. V shed 4 bases and J 9 bases; nucleotides not matched to a gene: 8. CDR3 length: 14 amino acids. DNA for the CDR3: TGTGCCACCAGTGACTACCAGGGGGATCGTGAGCAGTTCTTC. Its translation is CATSDYQGDREQFF.

J is TRBJ2-7 and V is TRBV5-6; D is perhaps TRBD1 (6 bases). Germline V lookup: CDR1 SGHDT, CDR2 YYEEEE. V lost 7 bases to trimming and J lost 3 bases, with 17 bases between them. CDR3 length: 14 residues. The DNA of the CDR3 is TGTGCCAGCGCCTTCCGGGACAAGCTCTACGAGCAGTACTTC. The encoded protein is CASAFRDKLYEQYF.

The rearrangement uses TRBV21-1 and TRBJ1-2. TRBV21-1 is a known pseudogene. This CDR3 is 18 amino acids long. The CDR3 DNA sequence: TGTGCTACTTCGACTCGGGGTGCGTACAAAGGATGGCTAAGTGGCTACACCTTC. Translated, it gives CATSTRGAYKGWLSGYTF.

The V and J genes are TRBV11-2 and TRBJ2-4; 9 bases line up with TRBD2. Losses at the gene ends were 7 bases for V and 12 bases for J; bases not matched to a gene: 7. CDR3 length equals 12 residues. Germline CDR1 and CDR2: SGHAT and FQNNGV. The DNA for the CDR3 is TGTGCCAGCAACGCGGGGGGGGCTAATCAGTACTTC. It yields the protein CASNAGGANQYF.

The chain joins TRBV30 to TRBJ1-3, with a weak D call TRBD1 (5 bases). V lost 0 bases and J lost 8, with 11 bases in between. The CDR3 covers 13 residues. The germline V gene has CDR1 GTSNPN and CDR2 SVGIG (reference sequence). CDR3 protein: CAWSVTLGDTIYF. In DNA form, the CDR3 reads TGTGCCTGGAGTGTAACGTTAGGGGACACCATATATTTT.

The sample holds one count of this clone. The J gene is TRBJ2-5, the V gene TRBV11-3, with unresolved D. Trimming stripped 5 bases from V and 2 bases from J, with 9 bases between. CDR3 length equals 13 residues. Germline CDR1 SGHNT, CDR2 YENEEA. CDR3 in DNA: TGTGCCAGCAGCCGAACCGGGCAAGAGACCCAGTACTTC. It yields the protein CASSRTGQETQYF.

V and J are TRBV29-1 and TRBJ2-2; weak D call: TRBD1 (6 bases). V lost 7 bases to trimming and J lost 0 bases, with 12 bases between them. The CDR3 consists of 14 residues. Per the germline V gene, CDR1 is SQVTM and CDR2 is ANQGSEA. The CDR3 DNA follows: TGCAGCGCTCTGACAGGCGCGAACACCGGGGAGCTGTTTTTT. It yields the protein CSALTGANTGELFF.

V usage is TRBV7-2 and J usage is TRBJ1-2; D remains ambiguous. From germline, CDR1 is SGHTA and CDR2 FQGNSA. This CDR3 has 15 residues. V was cut by 4 bases and J by 0 bases, with 12 bases left in between. The CDR3 bases are TGTGCCAGCAGCTCCCTGTGGATGGCTAACTATGGCTACACCTTC. It codes for CASSSLWMANYGYTF.

This rearrangement joins TRBV18 to TRBJ2-5, with TRBD1 matching 7 bases. Trimming took 3 bases from V and 9 from J; bases not matched to a gene: 10. The CDR3 length is 14 residues. Germline lookup yields CDR1 KGHSH and CDR2 LQKENI. This CDR3 reads CASSPTGLSGAQYF. CDR3 DNA sequence: TGTGCCAGCTCACCGACAGGGTTGTCTGGGGCCCAGTACTTC. The full variable domain, rest sourced from reference TRBV18 and TRBJ2-5, is NAGVMQNPRHLVRRRGQEARLRCSPMKGHSHVYWYRQLPEEGLKFMVYLQKENIIDESGMPKERFSAEFPKEGPSILRIQQVVRGDSAAYFCASSPTGLSGAQYFGPGTRLLVL.

The V call is TRBV7-2, the J call TRBJ1-2, with 8 bases matching TRBD1. CDR3 size: 12 residues. Germline lookup yields CDR1 SGHTA and CDR2 FQGNSA. Trimming removed 6 bases from V and 14 bases from J; junction bases left unmatched: 11. The CDR3, as DNA: TGTGCCAGCAGTAGGCCGGGACAGGCGAGGACCTTC. Amino acid sequence: CASSRPGQARTF.

The genes are TRBV7-9 and TRBJ2-5, with 10 bases matching TRBD1. From germline, CDR1 is SEHNR and CDR2 FQNEAQ (reference sequence). This CDR3 has 15 residues. Losses at the gene ends were 3 bases for V and 5 bases for J; bases not matched to a gene: 6. The CDR3 coding sequence is TGTGCCAGCAGCTTCAGGGACAGGGGTTTGGAGACCCAGTACTTC. This encodes CASSFRDRGLETQYF.

The chain combines TRBV29-1 with TRBJ2-1; TRBD1 aligns across 8 bases. Trimming removed 6 bases from V and 6 bases from J; junction bases left unmatched: 4. This CDR3 region has 12 residues. From germline, CDR1 is SQVTM and CDR2 ANQGSEA. Here the CDR3 DNA reads TGCAGCGTCGGACAGGGCGGCAATGAGCAGTTCTTC. Encoded protein: CSVGQGGNEQFF.

The chain combines TRBV5-1 with TRBJ2-5; 9 nucleotides agree with TRBD1. CDR3 length equals 15 residues. V shed 4 bases and J 1 base; nucleotides not matched to a gene: 5. Germline lookup yields CDR1 SGHRS and CDR2 YFSETQ. The CDR3 sequence is CASSRGTGSQETQYF. The DNA for the CDR3 is TGCGCCAGCAGCCGAGGGACAGGGAGCCAAGAGACCCAGTACTTC.

This rearrangement joins TRBV10-3 to TRBJ2-7, with D possibly being TRBD2 (5 bases). V was clipped by 7 bases and J by 2 bases, with 12 bases between them. This CDR3 comprises 13 residues. CDR1 and CDR2 (germline): ENHRY, SYGVKD. The chain's CDR3 is CAITRRGAYEQYF. The CDR3 DNA reads as TGTGCCATCACACGCCGGGGAGCCTACGAGCAGTACTTC.

The chain couples TRBV29-1 to TRBJ1-1, with 8 bases identical to TRBD1. The CDR3 sequence is 14 residues long. Germline loops: CDR1 SQVTM, CDR2 ANQGSEA. V shed 7 bases, J shed 1 base, and the junction held 8 bases outside the gene matches. The CDR3 nucleotides are TGCAGCGCTCAGGGGGCGACCCAGAACACTGAAGCTTTCTTT. Translated, it gives CSAQGATQNTEAFF.

The rearrangement joins TRBV18 to TRBJ2-1, with 8 bases that match TRBD2. The germline CDR1 and CDR2 sequences are KGHSH and LQKENI. Trimming removed 5 bases from V and 4 bases from J; junction bases left unmatched: 10. This CDR3 contains 16 residues. CDR3 sequence: CASSTTGLGGYNEQFF. In DNA, the CDR3 is TGTGCCAGCTCAACGACGGGACTAGGGGGATACAATGAGCAGTTCTTC.

The chain employs TRBV13 and TRBJ1-1; D perhaps matches TRBD1 (5 bases). Per germline, CDR1 PRHDT and CDR2 FYEKMQ (reference sequence). The CDR3 totals 11 residues. Trimming shortened V by 5 bases and J by 7 bases, and 8 bases separated the two germline ends. CDR3 loop: CASSAGVEAFF. The CDR3 coding sequence is TGTGCCAGCAGCGCGGGGGTTGAAGCTTTCTTT. Together with reference TRBV13 and TRBJ1-1, the CDR3 gives the full variable domain: AAGVIQSPRHLIKEKRETATLKCYPIPRHDTVYWYQQGPGQDPQFLISFYEKMQSDKGSIPDRFSAQQFSDYHSELNMSSLELGDSALYFCASSAGVEAFFGQGTRLTVV.

The genes are TRBV20-1 and TRBJ2-7; D remains unclear. V was pared by 3 bases and J by 4 bases, with 7 bases between. Per germline, CDR1 DFQATT and CDR2 SNEGSKA (reference sequence). The CDR3 has 11 amino acids. In nucleotides, the CDR3 is TGCAGTGCTAGGGAACCATACGAGCAGTACTTC. This sequence encodes CSAREPYEQYF.

The CDR3, as DNA: TGTGCCAGTAGTTCGAGACAGTCCTACGAGCAGTACTTC. It translates to CASSSRQSYEQYF. The rearrangement joins TRBV19 to TRBJ2-7, with D possibly being TRBD1 (5 bases). The CDR3 has 13 amino acids. Germline CDR1 LNHDA, CDR2 SQIVND (reference sequence). V was pared by 5 bases and J by 1 base, with 9 bases between. Looking up the rest from reference TRBV19 and TRBJ2-7 gives the full variable domain: DGGITQSPKYLFRKEGQNVTLSCEQNLNHDAMYWYRQDPGQGLRLIYYSQIVNDFQKGDIAEGYSVSREKKESFPLTVTSAQKNPTAFYLCASSSRQSYEQYFGPGTRLTVT.

This chain uses TRBV10-2 with TRBJ2-3, with D unclear. Trimming took off 0 bases at V and 0 bases at J, with 7 bases between the two ends. Looked up from germline, CDR1 is WSHSY and CDR2 is SAAADI. This CDR3 contains 15 residues. CDR3 DNA sequence: TGCGCCAGCAGTGAGTCTAGGCTTAGCACAGATACGCAGTATTTT. Its protein product is CASSESRLSTDTQYF.

V usage is TRBV7-2 and J usage is TRBJ2-3; perhaps D is TRBD1 or TRBD2 (5 bases each). Trimming pared 1 base from V and 6 bases from J, leaving 11 bases between. The CDR3 totals 14 residues. The germline V gene has CDR1 SGHTA and CDR2 FQGNSA. CDR3 coding DNA: TGTGCCAGCAGCTTAGGAGGGGTTTCGGATACGCAGTATTTT. Protein product: CASSLGGVSDTQYF.

This clone was recorded only once. The chain joins TRBV24-1 to TRBJ2-7; D is unclear. CDR3 size: 12 residues. Germline CDR1 reads KGHDR; CDR2 reads SFDVKD. V was clipped by 10 bases and J by 0 bases, with 9 bases between them. CDR3 sequence (DNA): TGTGCCACTACGAGGAGCTCCTACGAGCAGTACTTC. Its translation is CATTRSSYEQYF.

In its sample, this clone was seen a few times. The rearrangement joins TRBV15 to TRBJ1-1; D uncertain. Germline-derived CDR1 and CDR2 are LNHNV and YYDKDF (reference sequence). V lost 4 bases and J 1 base, leaving 13 bases between the germline ends. The CDR3 length is 15 residues. This chain's CDR3 is CATSTISGPNTEAFF. The CDR3 bases are TGTGCCACCAGCACAATATCCGGGCCGAACACTGAAGCTTTCTTT.

The J gene is TRBJ2-7, the V gene TRBV27; D might be TRBD2 (5 bases). The germline V and J ends were trimmed by 6 bases and 0 bases, with 12 bases remaining between them. The germline CDR1 and CDR2 sequences are MNHEY and SMNVEV (reference sequence). This CDR3 spans 14 amino acids. This CDR3 reads CASRYSASSYEQYF. The CDR3 DNA reads TGTGCCAGCAGATATAGCGCAAGCTCCTACGAGCAGTACTTC.